This TCR beta chain was identified during a study of identical twins. Template switching (which added a universal primer site) was used, and cDNA carried unique molecular identifiers. Each CDR3 protein gets one entry after TCRdb re-called the 5' RACE reads with MiXCR. The sample carries about 530,000 distinct CDR3 sequences, about 16% recorded once. All donors were healthy Caucasians. The sample was also linked to a second study, of yellow fever vaccine responses in identical twins.

The receptor comes from a woman under 30 in good health. Sequenced input: CD4+ T cells sorted from blood.

The CDR3 sequence: CASRITANTEAFF. The DNA of the CDR3 is TGTGCCAGCAGAATCACAGCTAACACTGAAGCTTTCTTT. The V and J genes are TRBV12-3 or TRBV12-4 and TRBJ1-1; D remains unclear. The CDR3 is 13 amino acids. Deletions cut 6 bases from V and 2 bases from J, with 10 bases between.